The entry that follows covers one TCR beta chain sequence. This record belongs to a study of blood T cell repertoires in COVID-19. Germline V gene data show CDR1 as WSHSY and CDR2 as SAAADI. The V gene end was trimmed by 6 bases and the J gene end by 7 bases; junction bases not matched to a gene: 7. The CDR3 loop spans 15 amino acids. Assay: immunoSEQ multiplex PCR; the TCRdb copy retains only in-frame clones and omits some. The data hold over 90,000 clones, with about 86% observed a single time. This TCR was recovered from a woman aged 60-70 years in a cohort sampled during active or convalescent COVID-19. The rearrangement joins TRBV10-2 to TRBJ1-5; 12 nucleotides align to TRBD1. The sequencing sample was made of peripheral blood. DNA of the CDR3: TGCGCCAGCAGACCCGGGACAGGGGGCTACCAGCCCCAGCATTTT. Protein sequence: CASRPGTGGYQPQHF.